This TCR beta chain was sequenced during a study of tumor and adjacent non-tumor tissue in lung cancer. The library came from three nested PCR rounds adapted from ARM-PCR protocols. TCRdb ran MiXCR on the multiplex PCR reads and lists one entry per CDR3 protein. The sample records fewer than 85,000 distinct CDR3 sequences, 60% to 85% being singletons. This clonotype has just a few counts. Germline and junction disagree at one end, which may indicate a read error. The template was RNA from unsorted bulk tissue. CDR1 MGHRA and CDR2 YSYEKL come from the germline V gene. The CDR3 length is 14 residues. This clonotype was sampled from a woman in her fifties or sixties with non-small cell lung cancer. The source material was lung tumor tissue. This chain uses TRBV4-1 with TRBJ2-3; 9 nucleotides align to TRBD1. The CDR3 spells CASSQRTGAGTQYF. The CDR3 nucleotides are TGCGCCAGTAGCCAGCGGACAGGGGCAGGTACGCAGTATTTT.